Listed below are T cell receptor beta chains from one sample, sequenced in a study of T cell repertoires in cytomegalovirus infection. One entry per CDR3 protein results from TCRdb running MiXCR on the reads. Here the sample spans hundreds of thousands of distinct CDR3 sequences, around 11% being singletons. The sequencing sample was made of PBMCs. These receptors came from a human donor in good health (CMV status not recorded). Some clones in this sample may be carry-over from other donors' samples. The CDR3 runs from the conserved cysteine through the conserved F or W. The order of the fields is V gene, clone size, D gene, J gene, CDR3 DNA, CDR3 protein. D genes are given only for firm matches. Clone size is shown for a subset of rows, as once, few, many or a class of expanded clone.

v_gene: TRBV29-1; abundance: NA; d_gene: TRBD2; j_gene: TRBJ2-3; CDR3nt: TGCAGCGCCCCAGCGGGAAGCACAGATACGCAGTATTTT; CDR3aa: CSAPAGSTDTQYF
v_gene: TRBV7-9; abundance: many; d_gene: TRBD2; j_gene: TRBJ2-1; CDR3nt: TGTGCCAGCAGCTTAAAGGGAGGGAGCTCCTACAATGAGCAGTTCTTC; CDR3aa: CASSLKGGSSYNEQFF
v_gene: TRBV19; abundance: many; d_gene: NA; j_gene: TRBJ2-7; CDR3nt: TGTGCCAGTAGTAACTTAGAGGGCATCGGTACCTACGAGCAGTACTTC; CDR3aa: CASSNLEGIGTYEQYF
v_gene: TRBV19; abundance: few; d_gene: NA; j_gene: TRBJ1-2; CDR3nt: TGTGCCAGTAGTATTTTCCAGGGGCGGAACTATGGCTACACCTTC; CDR3aa: CASSIFQGRNYGYTF
v_gene: TRBV12-3/TRBV12-4; abundance: many; d_gene: NA; j_gene: TRBJ1-5; CDR3nt: TGTGCCAGCAGTTTCGGGCCAGAAGAGCCCCAGCATTTT; CDR3aa: CASSFGPEEPQHF
v_gene: TRBV2; abundance: many; d_gene: NA; j_gene: TRBJ1-2; CDR3nt: TGTGCCAGCACTAAGACAGAAAACTATGGCTACACCTTC; CDR3aa: CASTKTENYGYTF
v_gene: TRBV5-4; abundance: few; d_gene: TRBD2; j_gene: TRBJ2-1; CDR3nt: TGTGCCACCTTACTAGCGGACTCCTACAATGAGCAGTTCTTC; CDR3aa: CATLLADSYNEQFF
v_gene: TRBV12-3/TRBV12-4; abundance: few; d_gene: NA; j_gene: TRBJ2-5; CDR3nt: TGTGCCAGCAGTTTTTTGGCAATTCAAGAGACCCAGTACTTC; CDR3aa: CASSFLAIQETQYF
v_gene: TRBV7-9; abundance: many; d_gene: NA; j_gene: TRBJ1-3; CDR3nt: TGTGCCAGCAGCTTAGGGCAGGGAGGTGGAAACACCATATATTTT; CDR3aa: CASSLGQGGGNTIYF
v_gene: TRBV19; abundance: many; d_gene: TRBD1; j_gene: TRBJ1-2; CDR3nt: TGTGCCAGTACCGTGGACAGGTCGCGTGGCTACACCTTC; CDR3aa: CASTVDRSRGYTF
v_gene: TRBV7-2; abundance: many; d_gene: NA; j_gene: TRBJ1-2; CDR3nt: TGTGCCAGCAGCTTGTTGCGAAACTATGGCTACACCTTC; CDR3aa: CASSLLRNYGYTF
v_gene: TRBV19; abundance: many; d_gene: TRBD2; j_gene: TRBJ2-1; CDR3nt: TGTGCCAGTACCACTAGCGGACTCTACAATGAGCAGTTCTTC; CDR3aa: CASTTSGLYNEQFF
v_gene: TRBV6-1; abundance: many; d_gene: NA; j_gene: TRBJ2-3; CDR3nt: TGTGCCACCATTCCACCTCGAGGTCAGGGGGAGGGAGATACGCAGTATTTT; CDR3aa: CATIPPRGQGEGDTQYF
v_gene: TRBV12-5; abundance: few; d_gene: NA; j_gene: TRBJ1-1; CDR3nt: TGTGCTAGTGGTGGGGGGAACACTGAAGCTTTCTTT; CDR3aa: CASGGGNTEAFF
v_gene: TRBV20-1; abundance: many; d_gene: NA; j_gene: TRBJ2-4; CDR3nt: TGCAGTGCTAAAGGGGGAAGCATTCAGTACTTC; CDR3aa: CSAKGGSIQYF
v_gene: TRBV20-1; abundance: few; d_gene: NA; j_gene: TRBJ1-4; CDR3nt: TGCAGTGCTAGATGGCCTGGGGCAGAAAAACTGTTTTTT; CDR3aa: CSARWPGAEKLFF
v_gene: TRBV6-5; abundance: many; d_gene: NA; j_gene: TRBJ1-6; CDR3nt: TGTGCCAGCAGTTACTCGATTGCGAGCTCCTATAATTCACCCCTCCACTTT; CDR3aa: CASSYSIASSYNSPLHF
v_gene: TRBV11-2; abundance: many; d_gene: TRBD2; j_gene: TRBJ2-2; CDR3nt: TGTGCCAGCAGCTCCCTAGCGGGGGGGAGAGGGGAGCTGTTTTTT; CDR3aa: CASSSLAGGRGELFF
v_gene: TRBV4-1; abundance: many; d_gene: NA; j_gene: TRBJ2-1; CDR3nt: TGCGCCAGCAGGGCCCCTGCCAGGGCCTACAATGAGCAGTTCTTC; CDR3aa: CASRAPARAYNEQFF
v_gene: TRBV6-6; abundance: many; d_gene: TRBD1; j_gene: TRBJ2-7; CDR3nt: TGTGCCAGCACCATGACAGGGGCGCAGCAGTACTTC; CDR3aa: CASTMTGAQQYF
v_gene: TRBV5-1; abundance: many; d_gene: TRBD1; j_gene: TRBJ2-1; CDR3nt: TGCGCCAGCAGCAAGGGGACAGGGAATGAGCAGTTCTTC; CDR3aa: CASSKGTGNEQFF
v_gene: TRBV12-3/TRBV12-4; abundance: many; d_gene: NA; j_gene: TRBJ1-1; CDR3nt: TGTGCCAGCAGTCTAACAGGGTTGTTCACTGAAGCTTTCTTT; CDR3aa: CASSLTGLFTEAFF
v_gene: TRBV18; abundance: NA; d_gene: NA; j_gene: TRBJ1-3; CDR3nt: TGTGCCAGCTCACGAAAATGGGTGTTCGGAAACACCATATATTTT; CDR3aa: CASSRKWVFGNTIYF
v_gene: TRBV9; abundance: NA; d_gene: NA; j_gene: TRBJ2-7; CDR3nt: TGTGCCAGCAGCGTAGAACAAGGGGGTAGCGAGCAGTACTTC; CDR3aa: CASSVEQGGSEQYF
v_gene: TRBV9; abundance: NA; d_gene: NA; j_gene: TRBJ2-1; CDR3nt: TGTGCCAGCAGCGTAGGTTTCGCCGGCTACAATGAGCAGTTCTTC; CDR3aa: CASSVGFAGYNEQFF
v_gene: TRBV27; abundance: once; d_gene: NA; j_gene: TRBJ1-2; CDR3nt: TGTGCCAGCAGTCCCCACCGGGCGCGTATAACGTATGGCTACACCTTC; CDR3aa: CASSPHRARITYGYTF
v_gene: TRBV6-5; abundance: few; d_gene: TRBD2; j_gene: TRBJ2-1; CDR3nt: TGTGCCAGCACCTCGCTAGCGGGGGGCCGTGATGAGCAGTTCTTC; CDR3aa: CASTSLAGGRDEQFF
v_gene: TRBV28; abundance: many; d_gene: TRBD1; j_gene: TRBJ1-5; CDR3nt: TGTGCCAGCAGTCCACAGACAGGGAACCAGCCCCAGCATTTT; CDR3aa: CASSPQTGNQPQHF
v_gene: TRBV19; abundance: many; d_gene: NA; j_gene: TRBJ1-5; CDR3nt: TGTGCCAGTAGTATAGATCGGGGAGATCAGCCCCAGCATTTT; CDR3aa: CASSIDRGDQPQHF
v_gene: TRBV6-2/TRBV6-3; abundance: many; d_gene: NA; j_gene: TRBJ2-1; CDR3nt: TGTGCCACCACACGGTACGATGAGCAGTTCTTC; CDR3aa: CATTRYDEQFF
v_gene: TRBV9; abundance: few; d_gene: TRBD2; j_gene: TRBJ2-1; CDR3nt: TGTGCCAGCAGCCCGTTACTTCCTTCGGGGGGGGAGCAGTTCTTC; CDR3aa: CASSPLLPSGGEQFF